This TCR beta chain was captured by sequencing in a study of shared clonotypes between healthy human individuals. The method was immunoSEQ multiplex PCR; TCRdb's version includes in-frame clones alone and lacks a portion of them. The sample holds 2 million to 2.5 million clones, approximately 95% seen once. In the naive CD8 group, cells lacked CD45RO and were positively selected for CCR7, so terminally differentiated effector memory CD45RA+ cells were left out. There are 14 residues in the CDR3. Germline V gene lookup returns CDR1 MNHNS and CDR2 SASEGT. Losses at the gene ends were 6 bases for V and 7 bases for J; bases not matched to a gene: 5.

The specimen sequenced was naive CD8+ T cells sorted from blood. The V call is TRBV6-1, the J call TRBJ2-1; 11 bases align to TRBD1. The TCR comes from a young man in good health. The CDR3 region is CASRTGTGGNEQFF. The CDR3 DNA is TGTGCCAGCAGAACCGGGACAGGGGGGAATGAGCAGTTCTTC.